This T cell receptor beta chain was retrieved from a study of naive CD8 T cells in extremely preterm neonates. General study findings and limits: Shared CDR3 nucleotide sequences: preterm around 3%, term 0.3% to 0.5%, children about 0.029%, adults 0.0095% to 0.01%. Relative to older groups, preterm infants had shorter, less trimmed CDR3s with fewer N additions.

Peripheral blood came from healthy approximately 15-56 month-old surgical children and healthy nonsmoking adults. The CDR3 extends over 13 amino acids. CDR1 and CDR2 (germline): WNHNN, SYGVQD (reference sequence). The trim removed 3 bases at V and 7 bases at J, leaving 4 bases unmatched. On this clone: Its target is unknown.

The method was immunoSEQ multiplex PCR; TCRdb's version includes in-frame clones alone and lacks a portion of them. Of about 5,500 clones listed, approximately 97% are singletons. The sequencing input was naive CD8+ T cells from blood. The chain links TRBV10-1 to TRBJ1-1; 8 bases line up with TRBD1. The receptor's source is a human donor in good health. This CDR3 is CASSDGQGFEAFF. The CDR3 DNA sequence: TGCGCCAGCAGTGACGGACAGGGTTTTGAAGCTTTCTTT.